This record looks at one T cell receptor beta chain sequence and its context. This sample is part of a study of radiotherapy plus CTLA-4 blockade in lung cancer. Sequencing used immunoSEQ multiplex PCR; TCRdb keeps in-frame clones, though not all of them. The sample contains about 26,000 clones, 75% to 85% of which appear only once. This CDR3 has 15 residues. V shed 5 bases and J shed 0 bases, with 11 bases lying between them. CDR1 is LNHDA and CDR2 is SQIVND in the germline V gene (reference sequence). The TCR comes from a human donor with non-small cell lung cancer that progressed on radiotherapy plus ipilimumab. The chain combines TRBV19 with TRBJ2-1; D is uncertain. Sequenced here: peripheral blood, sampled from a patient treated with radiotherapy plus ipilimumab. CDR3: CASSVRYSSYNEQFF. For the CDR3, the DNA is TGTGCCAGTAGTGTCAGGTATTCCTCCTACAATGAGCAGTTCTTC.